The 18 T cell receptor beta chains presented below share a single source sample, sequenced in a study of blood T cell repertoires in COVID-19. TCRdb keeps only in-frame clones here, not all; method: immunoSEQ multiplex PCR. This table holds fewer than 350,000 clones, 86% found once. The sample comprised peripheral blood. These receptors were collected from a woman in her 30s with COVID-19, enrolled during active disease.

The chain links TRBV2 to TRBJ2-2; D possibly corresponds to TRBD1 (5 bases). The germline V gene encodes CDR1 SNHLY and CDR2 FYNNEI. CDR3 length: 16 residues. Trimming removed 2 bases from V and 1 base from J, with 11 bases in between. The CDR3 DNA reads as TGTGCCAGCAGTGAAAGGGGTAGCTGGAACACCGGGGAGCTGTTTTTT. It yields the protein CASSERGSWNTGELFF.

The chain joins TRBV3-1 (or the pseudogene TRBV3-2) to TRBJ1-2, with D maybe TRBD1 (5 bases). The CDR3 has 12 residues. Deletions cut 0 bases from V and 8 bases from J, with 7 bases between. CDR1 and CDR2 (germline): LGHDT, YNNKEL (reference sequence). As DNA, the CDR3 is TGTGCCAGCAGCCAAGATTCAGGGGGCTACACCTTC. Translating gives CASSQDSGGYTF.

The chain joins TRBV11-3 to TRBJ2-5; TRBD2 is a possible D gene (6 bases). This CDR3 region has 13 residues. Germline V lookup: CDR1 SGHNT, CDR2 YENEEA. V was clipped by 5 bases and J by 4 bases, with 11 bases between them. CDR3 in amino acids: CASSPPGGETQYF. The CDR3 bases are TGTGCCAGCAGCCCACCCGGGGGAGAGACCCAGTACTTC.

The V gene is TRBV5-1, the J gene TRBJ1-4; 8 bases fit TRBD1. CDR3 length: 14 residues. V was clipped by 2 bases and J by 12 bases; unmatched bases: 9. Germline assignment: CDR1 SGHRS and CDR2 YFSETQ. The CDR3 nucleotides are TGCGCCAGCAGCTTACTCGGGACGGACAGGGAACTGTTTTTT. Translating gives CASSLLGTDRELFF.

The chain combines TRBV19 with TRBJ1-5; D ambiguous. V shed 7 bases and J shed 0 bases, with 13 bases lying between them. In germline, CDR1 is LNHDA, CDR2 SQIVND (reference sequence). The CDR3 is 15 amino acids. The CDR3 DNA follows: TGTGCCAGTAAGAGCGAGCTTTATAGCAATCAGCCCCAGCATTTT. Residues: CASKSELYSNQPQHF.

The J gene is TRBJ1-1, the V gene TRBV18; D not certain. This CDR3 is built from 14 residues. Germline values: CDR1 KGHSH, CDR2 LQKENI. Trimming left V 3 bases short and J 0 bases short, with 8 bases between. DNA for the CDR3: TGTGCCAGCTCACCGAGAGGAATGAACACTGAAGCTTTCTTT. Its translation is CASSPRGMNTEAFF.

The CDR3 is CASSQGPGQGYEQYF. The CDR3 DNA reads as TGCGCCAGCAGCCAAGGGCCGGGACAGGGCTACGAGCAGTACTTC. The V and J genes are TRBV4-1 and TRBJ2-7; 9 positions agree with TRBD1. The CDR3 totals 15 residues. After removal of 1 base from V and 3 bases from J, the junction contained 4 bases not matched to a gene. Germline CDR1 is MGHRA and CDR2 is YSYEKL.

This chain connects TRBV14 to TRBJ2-1; 7 bases align to TRBD1. The CDR3 covers 14 residues. Germline trimming cut 2 bases from V and 5 bases from J; bases unmatched to any gene: 3. Germline V gives CDR1 SGHDN, CDR2 FVKESK. CDR3 loop: CASSQYRGHNEQFF. The DNA of the CDR3 is TGTGCCAGCAGCCAATACAGGGGTCACAATGAGCAGTTCTTC.

The chain has TRBV30 and TRBJ2-7; D is undetermined. Trimming took 2 bases from V and 5 from J, leaving 16 bases between them. The CDR3 has 14 amino acids. Looked up from germline, CDR1 is GTSNPN and CDR2 is SVGIG (reference sequence). The CDR3 sequence is CAWSRRLGRNEQYF. The CDR3 DNA follows: TGTGCCTGGAGTCGGCGGCTAGGAAGGAACGAGCAGTACTTC.

V and J are TRBV18 and TRBJ2-5, with D unclear. The germline gives CDR1 KGHSH, CDR2 LQKENI. Trimming pared 3 bases from V and 0 bases from J, leaving 8 bases between. The CDR3 consists of 14 residues. For the CDR3, the DNA is TGTGCCAGCTCACCTTTTCTCGACCAAGAGACCCAGTACTTC. It is translated as CASSPFLDQETQYF.

The chain uses TRBV27 and TRBJ1-3, with D perhaps TRBD1 (5 bases). The ends were cut back, 5 bases at V and 1 base at J, with 12 bases in the middle. This CDR3 is 15 amino acids long. Germline CDR1 is MNHEY and CDR2 is SMNVEV (reference sequence). CDR3 sequence: CASSNDRSSGNTIYF. The CDR3 nucleotides are TGTGCCAGCAGTAATGACAGAAGTTCTGGAAACACCATATATTTT.

V gene TRBV29-1 combines with J gene TRBJ1-4; D is perhaps TRBD1 (5 bases). Germline values: CDR1 SQVTM, CDR2 ANQGSEA. Trimming removed 6 bases at V and 8 bases at J, with 16 bases between. The CDR3 totals 13 residues. CDR3 sequence: CSVRDLGQEKLFF. In DNA, the CDR3 is TGCAGCGTCCGGGACTTAGGCCAAGAAAAACTGTTTTTT.

V usage is TRBV5-6 and J usage is TRBJ2-1; TRBD2 matches at 9 bases. Per the germline V gene, CDR1 is SGHDT and CDR2 is YYEEEE. The V segment lost 4 bases and the J segment 8 bases; nucleotides outside the gene matches: 10. The CDR3 is 15 residues long. The CDR3 loop is CASSRGTSSPHEQFF. Written as DNA, the CDR3 is TGTGCCAGCAGCCGCGGGACTAGCAGTCCCCATGAGCAGTTCTTC.

In its sample, this clone was seen once. The chain couples TRBV7-6 to TRBJ2-3; 8 bases are a match to TRBD2. Unmatched junction bases numbered 20, after V lost 6 bases and J lost 0 bases. The germline V gene encodes CDR1 SGHVS and CDR2 FNYEAQ. CDR3 length: 20 amino acids. DNA for the CDR3: TGTGCCAGCAGTTTTAGAGGCAGGACTAGCACCCAGAGCAGCACAGATACGCAGTATTTT. Its protein is CASSFRGRTSTQSSTDTQYF.

This clone was seen once. The chain combines TRBV7-9 with TRBJ2-1; TRBD2 matches 8 bases. CDR1 and CDR2 (germline): SEHNR, FQNEAQ (reference sequence). The CDR3 spans 15 residues. V was pared by 7 bases and J by 3 bases, with 8 bases of the junction left unmatched. Here the CDR3 DNA reads TGTGCCAGCAACCCCGTGCGGGGGGACTACAATGAGCAGTTCTTC. Its translation is CASNPVRGDYNEQFF.

This clone showed up just once. V usage is TRBV4-1 and J usage is TRBJ2-3; TRBD2 matches at 12 bases. The CDR3 consists of 15 residues. From germline, CDR1 is MGHRA and CDR2 YSYEKL. The V gene end was trimmed by 1 base and the J gene end by 4 bases; junction bases not matched to a gene: 0. The chain's CDR3 is CASSQGLAGADTQYF. CDR3 DNA sequence: TGCGCCAGCAGCCAAGGACTAGCGGGGGCAGATACGCAGTATTTT.

This clone was counted between two and nine times. This sequence joins TRBV30 and TRBJ1-1; 8 nucleotides align to TRBD1. Germline-derived CDR1 and CDR2 are GTSNPN and SVGIG (reference sequence). The CDR3 runs to 13 residues. The junction had 9 bases not matched to a gene; V was cut back by 7 bases and J by 5 bases. CDR3 nucleotide sequence: TGTGCCTTTTCGACAGGGGAGGGGACTGAAGCTTTCTTT. It yields the protein CAFSTGEGTEAFF. The full variable domain, with the rest looked up from reference TRBV30 and TRBJ1-1, is SQTIHQWPATLVQPVGSPLSLECTVEGTSNPNLYWYRQAAGRGLQLLFYSVGIGQISSEVPQNLSASRPQDRQFILSSKKLLLSDSGFYLCAFSTGEGTEAFFGQGTRLTVV.

The rearrangement links TRBV7-2 to TRBJ1-5; D is perhaps TRBD1 (6 bases). Deletions cut 1 base from V and 11 bases from J, with 21 bases between. The CDR3 sequence is 16 residues long. CDR1 SGHTA and CDR2 FQGNSA come from the germline V gene. The chain's CDR3 is CASSLVGGSLRFAQHF. CDR3 nucleotide sequence: TGTGCCAGCAGCTTAGTAGGGGGAAGTCTCCGCTTCGCCCAGCATTTT.